This T cell receptor beta chain is drawn from a study of blood T cell repertoires in COVID-19. Measured with immunoSEQ multiplex PCR; TCRdb has only the in-frame clones, and not every one. The sample shows hundreds of thousands of clones, 89% of them seen only once. Material for sequencing was PBMCs or T cells enriched from blood (not recorded which). This clonotype originated in a woman in her thirties or forties who had recovered from COVID-19.

CDR3 coding DNA: TGTGCCAGCAGTTACTCTCGGACAGTTTCCGAGCAGTACTTC. Translated: CASSYSRTVSEQYF. The chain links TRBV6-5 to TRBJ2-7; D is perhaps TRBD1 (6 bases). Trimming shortened V by 0 bases and J by 6 bases, and 12 bases separated the two germline ends. Germline V CDR1 and CDR2: MNHEY, SVGAGI. The CDR3 extends over 14 amino acids.